Below, 8 T cell receptor beta chains from the same sample are listed, as sequenced in a study of blood T cells in healthy people across ages. With a J-beta primer mix and a sample-barcoded 5' primer, a second PCR ran about 7 to 11 cycles. TCRdb reanalysed the 5' RACE reads using MiXCR and keeps one entry per CDR3 protein. The repertoire includes about 830,000 distinct CDR3 sequences, around 62% of them detected once, and roughly 25% sits in the top ten. The sample was blood. The origin of the receptors is a man in his thirties or forties in good health.

This clonotype was observed a handful of times. The chain combines TRBV18 with TRBJ2-3; D gene uncertain. The CDR3 runs to 12 residues. The V gene lost 8 bases and the J gene lost 6 bases, with 12 bases spanning the gap. The V gene's germline CDR1 is KGHSH and CDR2 LQKENI. The CDR3 reads CASSPPADTQYF. Written as DNA, the CDR3 is TGTGCCAGCAGTCCCCCAGCGGATACGCAGTATTTT.

Notes on this clonotype: One junction end does not reproduce the germline sequence, and a read error may be involved. The chain joins TRBV7-7 to TRBJ2-2; D not certain. CDR1 is SSHAT and CDR2 is FNYEAQ in the germline V gene (reference sequence). The CDR3 sequence is 14 residues long. This chain's CDR3 is CASSFVGLTGELFF. DNA of the CDR3: TGTGCTAGCAGCTTCGTAGGCTTGACCGGGGAGCTGTTTTTT. The variable domain in full, completed from reference TRBV7-7 and TRBJ2-2, reads GAGVSQSPRYKVTKRGQDVTLRCDPISSHATLYWYQQALGQGPEFLTYFNYEAQPDKSGLPSDRFSAERPEGSISTLTIQRTEQRDSAMYRCASSFVGLTGELFFGEGSRLTVL.

CDR3 sequence reads: CASSLGQGPPYEQYF. CDR3 in DNA: TGTGCCAGCAGTCTGGGACAGGGACCCCCCTACGAGCAGTACTTC. This rearrangement joins TRBV12-3 or TRBV12-4 to TRBJ2-4; 9 bases fit TRBD1. The J call may be faulty, since TRBJ2-7 better matches the DNA end. The CDR3 is 15 amino acids.

The rearrangement joins TRBV9 to TRBJ2-7, with TRBD1 as a possible D gene (5 bases). V gave up 0 bases and J gave up 1 base, with 11 bases separating them. Germline loops: CDR1 SGDLS, CDR2 YYNGEE. The CDR3 consists of 15 residues. The CDR3 spells CASSVAPGNSYEQYF. The DNA of the CDR3 is TGTGCCAGCAGCGTAGCTCCAGGGAATTCCTACGAGCAGTACTTC.

This chain joins TRBV4-2 and TRBJ1-2; D is unclear. The germline CDR1 and CDR2 sequences are LGHNA and YNFKEQ. CDR3 length equals 15 residues. V was trimmed by 0 bases and J by 1 base, leaving 9 bases between them. Here the CDR3 reads CASSQDSQINYGYTF. As DNA, the CDR3 is TGTGCCAGCAGCCAAGATAGCCAGATTAACTATGGCTACACCTTC.

This clonotype was seen many times. The DNA for the CDR3 is TGCGCCAGCAGCCAAGAAGGGAGTAGCGGGGCCAACGTCCTGACTTTC. The encoded protein is CASSQEGSSGANVLTF. V usage is TRBV4-3 and J usage is TRBJ2-6; a possible D gene is TRBD2 (5 bases). In germline, CDR1 is LGHNA, CDR2 YSLEER. Trimming left V 0 bases short and J 4 bases short, with 10 bases between. CDR3 length: 16 amino acids.

The V gene is TRBV7-8, the J gene TRBJ2-5; a possible D gene is TRBD1 (5 bases). Germline lookup yields CDR1 SGHVS and CDR2 FQNEAQ. This CDR3 contains 13 residues. Trimming cost V 11 bases and J 0 bases, with 13 bases left between them. This CDR3 reads CAGAQANQETQYF. CDR3 coding DNA: TGTGCCGGGGCACAGGCCAACCAAGAGACCCAGTACTTC.

This clonotype has just a few counts. The gene calls are TRBV20-1 and TRBJ2-5, with D possibly being TRBD2 (5 bases). The V end lost 1 base, the J end lost 4 bases, and 13 bases lay between the germline ends. CDR1 and CDR2 from the germline V gene are DFQATT and SNEGSKA (reference sequence). CDR3 length: 14 amino acids. The CDR3 spells CSARGEGRLETQYF. In nucleotides, the CDR3 is TGCAGTGCTAGAGGAGAGGGTCGTTTAGAGACCCAGTACTTC.